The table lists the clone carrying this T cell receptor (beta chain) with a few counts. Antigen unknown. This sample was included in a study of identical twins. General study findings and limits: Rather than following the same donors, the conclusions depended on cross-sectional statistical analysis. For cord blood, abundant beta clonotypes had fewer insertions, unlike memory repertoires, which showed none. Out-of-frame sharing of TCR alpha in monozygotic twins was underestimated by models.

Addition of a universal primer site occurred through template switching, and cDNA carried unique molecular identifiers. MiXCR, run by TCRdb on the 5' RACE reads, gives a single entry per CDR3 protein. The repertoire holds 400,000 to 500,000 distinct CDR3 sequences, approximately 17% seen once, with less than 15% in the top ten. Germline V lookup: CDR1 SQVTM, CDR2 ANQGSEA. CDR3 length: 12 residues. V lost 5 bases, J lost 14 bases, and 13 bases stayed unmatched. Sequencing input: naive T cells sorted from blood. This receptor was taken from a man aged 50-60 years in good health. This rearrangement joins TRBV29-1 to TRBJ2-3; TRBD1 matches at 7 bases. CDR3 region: CSVSGTVLSPYF. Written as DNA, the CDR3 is TGCAGCGTTTCCGGGACAGTCCTTTCGCCGTATTTT.